One T cell receptor beta chain is described in this entry. Seattle patients were enrolled while actively infected and followed longitudinally. Germline values: CDR1 LNHDA, CDR2 SQIVND (reference sequence). The CDR3 consists of 13 residues. The V and J ends lost 5 bases and 5 bases respectively, with 12 bases between them. TCRdb's table, derived via immunoSEQ multiplex PCR, lists solely in-frame clones and lacks some. The sample includes about 59,000 clones, more than 80% seen only once; the top ten take under 40%. The data were taken from a study of blood T cell repertoires in COVID-19. About the study: Acute-phase and convalescent COVID-19 samples originated in the United States, Italy and Spain. The analysed material was cDNA or gDNA that came from T cells, B-cell-depleted T cells, or PBMCs.

The sample was peripheral blood. The origin of this receptor is a man aged 55 to 70 with COVID-19, enrolled during active disease. This chain links TRBV19 with TRBJ1-1; a possible D gene is TRBD1 (5 bases). The CDR3 sequence is CASSQGVWTEAFF. In DNA form, the CDR3 reads TGTGCCAGTAGTCAAGGGGTATGGACTGAAGCTTTCTTT.